The clone carrying this T cell receptor beta chain was seen a handful of times. This record comes from a study of blood T cells in healthy people across ages. Each sample had at least 6 million PBMCs isolated. Together with a sample-barcoded 5' primer, a J-beta primer mix was included in a second PCR lasting roughly 6 to 12 cycles. With 12 random nucleotides, a template-switch adaptor tagged each individual cDNA molecule. MiXCR was run by TCRdb on the 5' RACE reads, yielding one entry per CDR3 protein. The sample lists about 570,000 distinct CDR3 sequences, approximately 27% occurring once. This clonotype originated in a woman aged 70 to 79 in good health. The sequenced sample consisted of blood.

The CDR3 region has the DNA TGTGCCAGCAGCGTAGCGGGAGGGGGCTATGGCTACACCTTC. Its translation is CASSVAGGGYGYTF. The V call is TRBV9, the J call TRBJ1-2, with TRBD1 as a possible D gene (6 bases). Germline-derived CDR1 and CDR2 are SGDLS and YYNGEE. Trimming took off 0 bases at V and 4 bases at J, with 10 bases between the two ends. CDR3 length equals 14 residues.